These 30 T cell receptor beta chains were all obtained from the same sample, sequenced in a study of shared clonotypes between healthy human individuals. TCRdb's table, derived via immunoSEQ multiplex PCR, lists solely in-frame clones and lacks some. Of fewer than 3 million clones listed, around 93% are singletons. The sample consisted of naive CD4+ T cells from PBMCs. The subset denotes: CD45RA+ positively selected. These receptors were taken from a man aged 18 to 30 in good health. Some clones in this sample may be carry-over from other donors' samples.

The chain has TRBV11-2 and TRBJ2-7; 7 bases are a match to TRBD2. The germline gives CDR1 SGHAT, CDR2 FQNNGV. This CDR3 comprises 15 residues. Trimming cost V 5 bases and J 1 base; bases outside gene matches: 8. This chain's CDR3 is CASSPGLAESYEQYF. CDR3 nucleotide sequence: TGTGCCAGCAGCCCCGGGCTAGCGGAGTCCTACGAGCAGTACTTC.

The chain combines TRBV28 with TRBJ2-3, with a possible D match to TRBD1 (6 bases). Looked up from germline, CDR1 is MDHEN and CDR2 is SYDVKM. This CDR3 comprises 17 residues. V shed 4 bases and J shed 0 bases, with 17 bases lying between them. The CDR3 is CASSSPRGSASTDTQYF. The CDR3 nucleotides read TGTGCCAGCAGTTCCCCTAGGGGGTCAGCTAGCACAGATACGCAGTATTTT.

The gene calls are TRBV6-6 and TRBJ1-1, with D perhaps TRBD1 (6 bases). The CDR3 covers 16 residues. Between the trimmed V and J ends, which lost 2 bases and 1 base, there was a span of 14 bases. Germline V lookup: CDR1 MNHNY, CDR2 SVGAGI (reference sequence). The chain's CDR3 is CASSYPEQGKNTEAFF. The DNA for the CDR3 is TGTGCCAGCAGTTACCCAGAACAGGGTAAGAACACTGAAGCTTTCTTT.

This chain links TRBV4-1 with TRBJ1-4, with D hard to call. The CDR3 covers 15 residues. Germline CDR1 MGHRA, CDR2 YSYEKL. V lost 2 bases, J lost 2 bases, and 9 bases lay in between. The CDR3 DNA reads TGCGCCAGCAGCCAAATTGGAGGGACTAATGAAAAACTGTTTTTT. Residues: CASSQIGGTNEKLFF.

This chain connects TRBV12-5 to TRBJ2-5; D unclear. In germline, CDR1 is LGHNT, CDR2 FRNRAP. The V gene lost 1 base and the J gene lost 1 base, with 16 bases spanning the gap. CDR3 length equals 17 residues. CDR3 sequence (DNA): TGTGCTAGTGGTTTGGGCCGGGTCCGCGGTGGCCAAGAGACCCAGTACTTC. This encodes CASGLGRVRGGQETQYF.

The chain joins TRBV7-9 to TRBJ2-2; D might be TRBD1 or TRBD2, each matching 5 bases. Per germline, CDR1 SEHNR and CDR2 FQNEAQ (reference sequence). V lost 1 base, J lost 0 bases, and 12 bases lay in between. The CDR3 consists of 17 residues. In nucleotides, the CDR3 is TGTGCCAGCAGCTTAGGGTCAGGGACCGCGAACACCGGGGAGCTGTTTTTT. It codes for CASSLGSGTANTGELFF. The whole variable domain, filled in from reference TRBV7-9 and TRBJ2-2, reads DTGVSQNPRHKITKRGQNVTFRCDPISEHNRLYWYRQTLGQGPEFLTYFQNEAQLEKSRLLSDRFSAERPKGSFSTLEIQRTEQGDSAMYLCASSLGSGTANTGELFFGEGSRLTVL.

V gene TRBV5-4 combines with J gene TRBJ1-2; D not certain. CDR3 size: 16 residues. V was trimmed by 4 bases and J by 5 bases, leaving 21 bases between them. Germline assignment: CDR1 SGHNT and CDR2 YYREEE (reference sequence). CDR3 loop: CASSPTGTRLRYGYTF. Written as DNA, the CDR3 is TGTGCCAGCAGCCCGACGGGAACCCGTCTACGGTATGGCTACACCTTC.

The chain carries TRBV5-4 and TRBJ2-2; 8 bases align to TRBD1. The CDR3 loop spans 16 amino acids. In germline, CDR1 is SGHNT, CDR2 YYREEE (reference sequence). The junction had 6 bases not matched to a gene; V was cut back by 3 bases and J by 2 bases. The CDR3 here is CASSSRQGPNTGELFF. CDR3 nucleotides: TGTGCCAGCAGCTCCCGACAGGGGCCCAACACCGGGGAGCTGTTTTTT.

The chain is built from TRBV5-1 and TRBJ2-2; TRBD2 matches at 9 bases. Germline-derived CDR1 and CDR2 are SGHRS and YFSETQ. The V segment lost 3 bases and the J segment 4 bases; nucleotides outside the gene matches: 7. There are 16 residues in the CDR3. In nucleotides, the CDR3 is TGCGCCAGCAGCTCGATAGCGGGAGCCCCCACCGGGGAGCTGTTTTTT. Translating it yields CASSSIAGAPTGELFF.

The genes are TRBV13 and TRBJ1-2, with 7 bases matching TRBD1. CDR3 length: 14 residues. Germline V gene lookup returns CDR1 PRHDT and CDR2 FYEKMQ (reference sequence). J gave up 4 bases and V 0 bases, and 2 bases lay outside the gene matches. The CDR3 DNA sequence: TGTGCCAGCAGCTTAGGCGGGACAGCCTATGGCTACACCTTC. Encoded protein: CASSLGGTAYGYTF.

This chain links TRBV2 with TRBJ1-1; weak D call: TRBD1 (6 bases). The V end was cut by 6 bases, the J end by 4 bases, with 12 bases between. The CDR3 spans 13 residues. Looked up from germline, CDR1 is SNHLY and CDR2 is FYNNEI. The CDR3 reads CASRVQGSTEAFF. The CDR3 region has the DNA TGTGCCAGCAGAGTACAGGGCTCCACTGAAGCTTTCTTT.

This chain links TRBV7-7 with TRBJ2-2, with 8 bases identical to TRBD2. Germline V gene sequence: CDR1 SSHAT, CDR2 FNYEAQ (reference sequence). V was pared by 1 base and J by 2 bases, with 3 bases of the junction left unmatched. The CDR3 is 16 amino acids. Here the CDR3 DNA reads TGTGCCAGCAGCTTAGGAGCGGGGGAAAACACCGGGGAGCTGTTTTTT. Its translation: CASSLGAGENTGELFF.

The chain has TRBV6-5 and TRBJ1-2; 7 nucleotides align to TRBD1. CDR3 size: 15 residues. Trimming cost V 4 bases and J 3 bases; bases outside gene matches: 8. CDR1 MNHEY and CDR2 SVGAGI come from the germline V gene. The CDR3 spells CASSWAPGTDYGYTF. CDR3 in DNA: TGTGCCAGCAGTTGGGCCCCCGGGACAGACTATGGCTACACCTTC.

The CDR3: CASSSGGTGGAEPQHF. CDR3 nucleotides: TGTGCCAGCAGTTCCGGGGGAACAGGGGGCGCTGAGCCCCAGCATTTT. The V call is TRBV28, the J call TRBJ1-5, with TRBD1 matching over 9 bases. Germline V CDR1 and CDR2: MDHEN, SYDVKM. The CDR3 is made up of 16 amino acids. The trim removed 4 bases at V and 8 bases at J, leaving 12 bases unmatched.

The rearrangement joins TRBV27 to TRBJ2-7, with D possibly being TRBD1 (6 bases). Trimming pared 6 bases from V and 2 bases from J, leaving 14 bases between. Germline CDR1 reads MNHEY; CDR2 reads SMNVEV (reference sequence). This CDR3 is built from 14 residues. In nucleotides, the CDR3 is TGTGCCAGCAGCGCCCTGGACAGAGCCTACGAGCAGTACTTC. Its protein is CASSALDRAYEQYF.

Here the CDR3 DNA reads TGTGCCAGCAGTCTCCGACAGGGAAGGGGACCCACAGATACGCAGTATTTT. Translated: CASSLRQGRGPTDTQYF. The rearrangement joins TRBV28 to TRBJ2-3, with TRBD1 matching 7 bases. The CDR3 loop spans 17 amino acids. The ends lost 5 bases at V and 2 bases at J; junction bases unmatched: 13. The germline V gene has CDR1 MDHEN and CDR2 SYDVKM.

This clone appeared a few times. The chain carries TRBV4-1 and TRBJ1-1; 7 bases match TRBD1. J lost 4 bases, V lost 0 bases, and 5 bases had no gene match. This CDR3 is 15 amino acids long. Looked up from germline, CDR1 is MGHRA and CDR2 is YSYEKL. The CDR3 loop is CASSQDMTGRTEAFF. Here the CDR3 DNA reads TGCGCCAGCAGCCAAGATATGACAGGGCGCACTGAAGCTTTCTTT.

The V and J genes are TRBV5-8 and TRBJ2-4; D not resolved. Trimming took off 4 bases at V and 0 bases at J, with 17 bases between the two ends. There are 17 residues in the CDR3. Per the germline V gene, CDR1 is SGHTS and CDR2 is YDEGEE. DNA of the CDR3: TGTGCCAGCAGCCCGAGGACGGCAGCCTTAGCCAAAAACATTCAGTACTTC. Encoded protein: CASSPRTAALAKNIQYF.

This chain joins TRBV30 and TRBJ2-7; the match to TRBD2 covers 12 bases. This CDR3 region has 15 residues. J was trimmed by 5 bases and V by 0 bases; bases with no gene match: 5. CDR1 is GTSNPN, CDR2 SVGIG, per germline (reference sequence). CDR3 in DNA: TGTGCCTGGAGTGTACGGCGACTAGCGGGAGACGAGCAGTACTTC. Translating it yields CAWSVRRLAGDEQYF. The full variable domain, completed using reference TRBV30 and TRBJ2-7, is SQTIHQWPATLVQPVGSPLSLECTVEGTSNPNLYWYRQAAGRGLQLLFYSVGIGQISSEVPQNLSASRPQDRQFILSSKKLLLSDSGFYLCAWSVRRLAGDEQYFGPGTRLTVT.

This clone came up once. V and J are TRBV27 and TRBJ2-7; D possibly corresponds to TRBD1 (6 bases). V lost 6 bases and J 2 bases, leaving 14 bases between the germline ends. The CDR3 loop spans 14 amino acids. The germline CDR1 and CDR2 sequences are MNHEY and SMNVEV (reference sequence). The DNA of the CDR3 is TGTGCCAGCAGCTGGCAGGGGACCCCCTACGAGCAGTACTTC. Amino acid sequence: CASSWQGTPYEQYF.

On this clone: This sample also contains other DNA sequences that code for the same CDR3. DNA for the CDR3: TGCGCCAGCAGCGAACTAGGCACAGATACGCAGTATTTT. As protein: CASSELGTDTQYF. The chain is built from TRBV5-1 and TRBJ2-3; a possible D gene is TRBD2 (5 bases). V was pared by 4 bases and J by 1 base, with 7 bases between. The CDR3 runs 13 residues. Looked up from germline, CDR1 is SGHRS and CDR2 is YFSETQ.

V usage is TRBV14 and J usage is TRBJ2-3, with 11 nucleotides matching TRBD2. The CDR3 has 18 residues. V trimming: 1 base; J trimming: 1 base; junction bases outside the gene matches: 7. Per germline, CDR1 SGHDN and CDR2 FVKESK. The CDR3 protein is CASSQVSPLAGGTDTQYF. The DNA for the CDR3 is TGTGCCAGCAGCCAAGTCTCCCCACTAGCGGGAGGCACAGATACGCAGTATTTT.

This clone appeared once. V gene TRBV28 combines with J gene TRBJ1-5; D ambiguous. The CDR3 extends over 16 amino acids. Germline V CDR1 and CDR2: MDHEN, SYDVKM. V lost 6 bases and J lost 6, with 21 bases in between. Here the CDR3 DNA reads TGTGCCAGCAGCGACCCCCAGCCGGGTTTAGGTCAGCCCCAGCATTTT. It codes for CASSDPQPGLGQPQHF.

A word on this clone: Other DNA sequences from this sample encode an identical CDR3 as well. This chain links TRBV28 with TRBJ2-1; 7 positions match TRBD2. V lost 3 bases and J lost 4; bases outside the gene matches: 3. Germline CDR1 MDHEN, CDR2 SYDVKM. The CDR3 covers 14 residues. Here the CDR3 reads CASSLGGSYNEQFF. The CDR3 DNA is TGTGCCAGCAGTTTGGGCGGGAGTTACAATGAGCAGTTCTTC.

The rearrangement links TRBV25-1 to TRBJ2-5; the D gene is possibly TRBD2 (5 bases). CDR1 and CDR2 from the germline V gene are MGHDK and SYGVNS. The CDR3 consists of 14 residues. The ends were cut back, 3 bases at V and 5 bases at J, with 13 bases in the middle. The CDR3 region has the DNA TGTGCCAGCAGTGACGCCTCGGGCGGGGAGACCCAGTACTTC. This encodes CASSDASGGETQYF.

As for this clone: This specimen includes other DNA sequences encoding the same CDR3. This chain's CDR3 is CASSLVTGVNTEAFF. CDR3 sequence (DNA): TGTGCCAGCAGCTTGGTAACAGGCGTAAACACTGAAGCTTTCTTT. V is TRBV7-2 and J is TRBJ1-1, with TRBD1 as a possible D gene (5 bases). V lost 3 bases to trimming and J lost 2 bases, with 13 bases between them. The CDR3 spans 15 residues. Looked up from germline, CDR1 is SGHTA and CDR2 is FQGNSA. Full variable domain (outside the CDR3, taken from reference TRBV7-2 and TRBJ1-1): GAGVSQSPSNKVTEKGKDVELRCDPISGHTALYWYRQSLGQGLEFLIYFQGNSAPDKSGLPSDRFSAERTGGSVSTLTIQRTQQEDSAVYLCASSLVTGVNTEAFFGQGTRLTVV.

The chain recombines TRBV2 with TRBJ2-7; D is perhaps TRBD1 or TRBD2 (6 bases each). CDR1 and CDR2 (germline): SNHLY, FYNNEI. Trimming cost V 10 bases and J 3 bases, with 16 bases left between them. The CDR3 contains 13 residues. In nucleotides, the CDR3 is TGTGCCATCGACGGGGGCCGGAGCTACGAGCAGTACTTC. It translates to CAIDGGRSYEQYF. The variable domain in full, with the rest retrieved from reference TRBV2 and TRBJ2-7, is EPEVTQTPSHQVTQMGQEVILRCVPISNHLYFYWYRQILGQKVEFLVSFYNNEISEKSEIFDDQFSVERPDGSNFTLKIRSTKLEDSAMYFCAIDGGRSYEQYFGPGTRLTVT.

The V call is TRBV28, the J call TRBJ1-2, with a tentative D call TRBD1 (5 bases). The CDR3 contains 12 residues. Germline loops: CDR1 MDHEN, CDR2 SYDVKM. V lost 5 bases and J lost 7, with 11 bases in between. The DNA for the CDR3 is TGTGCCAGCAGTACCTTACAGGTTGGCTACACCTTC. This gives the protein CASSTLQVGYTF.

The chain joins TRBV11-2 to TRBJ2-7; no clear D. Germline CDR1 SGHAT, CDR2 FQNNGV. The CDR3 extends over 15 amino acids. V lost 7 bases and J lost 5, with 21 bases in between. The chain's CDR3 is CASTTTPANVNEQYF. The CDR3 bases are TGTGCCAGCACCACGACACCGGCCAACGTCAACGAGCAGTACTTC.

The chain combines TRBV6-5 with TRBJ2-2, with a possible D match to TRBD2 (6 bases). The CDR3 loop spans 14 amino acids. CDR1 is MNHEY, CDR2 SVGAGI, per germline. V lost 5 bases and J lost 1, with 8 bases in between. For the CDR3, the DNA is TGTGCCAGCAGTAGGACTATGAACACCGGGGAGCTGTTTTTT. Translation gives CASSRTMNTGELFF.